This TCR beta chain comes out of a study of long-term antiretroviral therapy in people with HIV. Treatment locations for all participants with HIV were in the United States. Comments on this clone: Its antigen remains unknown.

Study findings and constraints: HIV repertoires had narrower CDR3 length ranges than controls. Nothing was known about ART adherence, viral resistance or changes in therapy.

At survey level, the immunoSEQ assay was run in its v3.0 version. Libraries were prepared by immunoSEQ multiplex PCR; TCRdb keeps only in-frame clonotypes and omits some of them. The data hold around 15,000 clones, with around 80% observed a single time. Germline values: CDR1 SEHNR, CDR2 FQNEAQ (reference sequence). Trimming cost V 5 bases and J 2 bases, with 21 bases left between them. The CDR3 covers 17 residues. This chain uses TRBV7-9 with TRBJ2-5; TRBD1 might be the D (7 bases). The source is a man aged 18-30 years with HIV. Here the sequenced sample was unsorted PBMCs, taken 0.1 years after starting antiretroviral therapy. CDR3 protein: CASSRLWTGRGQETQYF. DNA of the CDR3: TGTGCCAGCAGCCGTTTATGGACAGGTCGGGGGCAAGAGACCCAGTACTTC.